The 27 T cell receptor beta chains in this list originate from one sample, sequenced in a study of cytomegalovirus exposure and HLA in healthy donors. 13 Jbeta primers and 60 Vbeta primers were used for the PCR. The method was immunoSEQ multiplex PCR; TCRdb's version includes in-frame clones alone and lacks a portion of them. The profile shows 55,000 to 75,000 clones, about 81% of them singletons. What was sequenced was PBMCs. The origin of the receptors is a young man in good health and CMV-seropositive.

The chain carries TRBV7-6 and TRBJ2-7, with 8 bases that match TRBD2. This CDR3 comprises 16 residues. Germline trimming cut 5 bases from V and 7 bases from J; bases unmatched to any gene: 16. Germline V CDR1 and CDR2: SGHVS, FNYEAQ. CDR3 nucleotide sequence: TGTGCCAGCAGCCCCAGGGCGGGTAGCGGGGCCTCGGAGCAGTACTTC. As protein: CASSPRAGSGASEQYF.

CDR3 in amino acids: CASSEGVGYNSPLHF. As DNA, the CDR3 is TGCGCCAGCAGCGAGGGCGTAGGCTATAATTCACCCCTCCACTTT. The V gene is TRBV5-1, the J gene TRBJ1-6; no clear D gene. Looked up from germline, CDR1 is SGHRS and CDR2 is YFSETQ. Trimming shortened V by 4 bases and J by 3 bases, and 11 bases separated the two germline ends. The CDR3 length is 15 residues.

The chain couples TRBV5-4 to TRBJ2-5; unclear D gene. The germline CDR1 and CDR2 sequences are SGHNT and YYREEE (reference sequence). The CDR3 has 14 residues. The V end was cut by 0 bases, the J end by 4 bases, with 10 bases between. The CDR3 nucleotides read TGTGCCAGCAGCTTGGACCAGGTGGGAGAGACCCAGTACTTC. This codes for CASSLDQVGETQYF.

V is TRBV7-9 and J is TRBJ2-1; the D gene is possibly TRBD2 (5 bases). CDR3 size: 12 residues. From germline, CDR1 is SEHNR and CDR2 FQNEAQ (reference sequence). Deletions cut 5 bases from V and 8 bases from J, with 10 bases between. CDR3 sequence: CASSRPRDEQFF. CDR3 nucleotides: TGTGCCAGCAGCCGCCCGCGGGATGAGCAGTTCTTC.

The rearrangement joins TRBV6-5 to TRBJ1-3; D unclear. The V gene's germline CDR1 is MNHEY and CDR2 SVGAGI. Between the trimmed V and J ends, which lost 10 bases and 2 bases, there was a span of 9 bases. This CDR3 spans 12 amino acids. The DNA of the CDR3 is TGTGCCACCGAGTCTACTGGAAACACCATATATTTT. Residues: CATESTGNTIYF.

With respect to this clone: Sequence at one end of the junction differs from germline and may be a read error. This chain's CDR3 is CANSQNPISNSPLHF. The CDR3 DNA follows: TGCGCCAACAGCCAGAACCCTATTTCAAATTCACCCCTCCACTTT. The V and J genes are TRBV4-3 and TRBJ1-6; D remains unclear. Germline V gene lookup returns CDR1 LGHNA and CDR2 YSLEER. The length of the CDR3 is 15 residues.

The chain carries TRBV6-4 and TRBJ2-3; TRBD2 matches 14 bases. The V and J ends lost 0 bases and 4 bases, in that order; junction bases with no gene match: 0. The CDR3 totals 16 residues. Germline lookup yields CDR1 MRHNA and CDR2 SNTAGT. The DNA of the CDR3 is TGTGCCAGCAGTGACTCGACTAGCGGGGGGGCAGATACGCAGTATTTT. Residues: CASSDSTSGGADTQYF.

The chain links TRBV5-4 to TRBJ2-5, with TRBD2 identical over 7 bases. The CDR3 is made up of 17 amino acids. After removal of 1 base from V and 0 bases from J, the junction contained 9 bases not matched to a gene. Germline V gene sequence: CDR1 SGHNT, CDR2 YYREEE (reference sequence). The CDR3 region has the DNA TGTGCCAGCAGCTTGATGGCGGGGGTTCCGTACCAAGAGACCCAGTACTTC. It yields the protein CASSLMAGVPYQETQYF. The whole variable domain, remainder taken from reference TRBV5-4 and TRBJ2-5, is ETGVTQSPTHLIKTRGQQVTLRCSSQSGHNTVSWYQQALGQGPQFIFQYYREEENGRGNFPPRFSGLQFPNYSSELNVNALELDDSALYLCASSLMAGVPYQETQYFGPGTRLLVL.

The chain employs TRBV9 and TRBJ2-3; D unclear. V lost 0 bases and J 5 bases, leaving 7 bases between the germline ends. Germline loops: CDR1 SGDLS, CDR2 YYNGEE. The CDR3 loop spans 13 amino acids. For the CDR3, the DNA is TGTGCCAGCAGCGTAGGGCCGGGAGATACGCAGTATTTT. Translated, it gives CASSVGPGDTQYF.

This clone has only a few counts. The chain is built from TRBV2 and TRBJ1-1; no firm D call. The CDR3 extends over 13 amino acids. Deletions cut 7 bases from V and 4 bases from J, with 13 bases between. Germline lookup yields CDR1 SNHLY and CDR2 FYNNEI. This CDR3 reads CASIREYGTEAFF. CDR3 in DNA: TGTGCCAGCATTCGGGAGTATGGCACTGAAGCTTTCTTT.

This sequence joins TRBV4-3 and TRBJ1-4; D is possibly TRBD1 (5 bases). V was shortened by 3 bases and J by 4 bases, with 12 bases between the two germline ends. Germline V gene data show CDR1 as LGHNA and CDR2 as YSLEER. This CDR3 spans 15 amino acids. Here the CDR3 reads CASSQAAGGNEKLFF. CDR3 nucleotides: TGCGCCAGCAGCCAGGCCGCGGGGGGTAATGAAAAACTGTTTTTT.

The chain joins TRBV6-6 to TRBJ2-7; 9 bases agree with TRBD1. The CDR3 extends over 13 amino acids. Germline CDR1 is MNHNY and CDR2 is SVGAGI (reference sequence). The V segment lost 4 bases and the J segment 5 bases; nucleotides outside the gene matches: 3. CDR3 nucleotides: TGTGCCAGCAGTTTACAGGGGGCCAACGAGCAGTACTTC. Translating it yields CASSLQGANEQYF.

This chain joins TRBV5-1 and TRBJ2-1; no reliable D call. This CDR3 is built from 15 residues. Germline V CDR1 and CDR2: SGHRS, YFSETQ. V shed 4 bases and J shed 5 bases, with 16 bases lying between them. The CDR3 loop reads CASSVYRYADNEQFF. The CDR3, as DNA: TGCGCCAGCAGCGTATATCGGTACGCCGACAATGAGCAGTTCTTC.

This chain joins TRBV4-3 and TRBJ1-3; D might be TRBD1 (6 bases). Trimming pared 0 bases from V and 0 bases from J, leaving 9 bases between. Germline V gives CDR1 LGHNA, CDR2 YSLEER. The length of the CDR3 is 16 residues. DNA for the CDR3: TGCGCCAGCAGCCAAGAACAGGGTTACTCTGGAAACACCATATATTTT. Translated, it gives CASSQEQGYSGNTIYF.

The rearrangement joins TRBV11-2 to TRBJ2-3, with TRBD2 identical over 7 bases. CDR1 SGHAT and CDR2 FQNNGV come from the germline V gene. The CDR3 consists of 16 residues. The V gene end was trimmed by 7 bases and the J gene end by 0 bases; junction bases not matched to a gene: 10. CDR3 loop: CASTGGERGSTDTQYF. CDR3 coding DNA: TGTGCCAGCACTGGTGGGGAGCGGGGCAGCACAGATACGCAGTATTTT.

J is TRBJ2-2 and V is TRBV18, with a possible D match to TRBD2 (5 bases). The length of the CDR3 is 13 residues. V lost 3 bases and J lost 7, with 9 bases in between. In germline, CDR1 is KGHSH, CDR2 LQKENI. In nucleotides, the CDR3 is TGTGCCAGCTCACCCGGACTGAACGGGGAGCTGTTTTTT. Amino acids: CASSPGLNGELFF.

This CDR3 reads CASSVDRRQETQYF. The CDR3 DNA reads TGTGCCAGCAGCGTGGACAGGAGACAAGAGACCCAGTACTTC. The chain has TRBV2 and TRBJ2-5; 7 bases agree with TRBD1. CDR1 is SNHLY and CDR2 is FYNNEI in the germline V gene. The CDR3 is 14 amino acids. Trimming removed 6 bases from V and 2 bases from J; junction bases left unmatched: 6.

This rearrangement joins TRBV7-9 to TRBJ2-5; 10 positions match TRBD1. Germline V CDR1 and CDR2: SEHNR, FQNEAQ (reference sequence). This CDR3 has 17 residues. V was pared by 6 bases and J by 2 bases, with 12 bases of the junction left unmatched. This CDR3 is CASRRGLGTGEQETQYF. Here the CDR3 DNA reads TGTGCCAGCAGAAGGGGGCTCGGGACAGGGGAACAAGAGACCCAGTACTTC.

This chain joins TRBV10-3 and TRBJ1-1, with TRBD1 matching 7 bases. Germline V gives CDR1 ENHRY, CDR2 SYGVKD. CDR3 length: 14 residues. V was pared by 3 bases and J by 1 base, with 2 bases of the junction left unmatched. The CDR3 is CAISEDRANTEAFF. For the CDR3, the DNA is TGTGCCATCAGTGAAGACAGGGCGAACACTGAAGCTTTCTTT.

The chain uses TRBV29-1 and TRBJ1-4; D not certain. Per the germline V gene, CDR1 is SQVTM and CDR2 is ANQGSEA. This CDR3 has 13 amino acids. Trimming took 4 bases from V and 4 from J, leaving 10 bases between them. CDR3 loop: CSVVSGDNEKLFF. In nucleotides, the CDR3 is TGCAGCGTTGTGTCCGGAGATAATGAAAAACTGTTTTTT.

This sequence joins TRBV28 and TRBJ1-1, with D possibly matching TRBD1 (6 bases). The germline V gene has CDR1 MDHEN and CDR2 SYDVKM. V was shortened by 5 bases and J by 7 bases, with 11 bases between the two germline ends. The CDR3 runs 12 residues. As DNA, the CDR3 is TGTGCCAGCAGTCCAGACAGGTTTGAAGCTTTCTTT. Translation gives CASSPDRFEAFF.

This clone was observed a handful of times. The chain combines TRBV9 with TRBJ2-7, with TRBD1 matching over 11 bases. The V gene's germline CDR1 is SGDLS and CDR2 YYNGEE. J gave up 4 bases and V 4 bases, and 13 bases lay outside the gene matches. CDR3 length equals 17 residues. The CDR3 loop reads CASSHTTTGQGAYEQYF. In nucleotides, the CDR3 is TGTGCCAGCAGCCATACAACCACAGGACAGGGGGCTTACGAGCAGTACTTC.

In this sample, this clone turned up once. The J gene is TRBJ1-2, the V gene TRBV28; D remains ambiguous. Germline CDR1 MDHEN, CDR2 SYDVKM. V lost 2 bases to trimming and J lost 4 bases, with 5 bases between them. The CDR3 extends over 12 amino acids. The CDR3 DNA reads TGTGCCAGCAGTTTACTGGCCTATGGCTACACCTTC. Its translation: CASSLLAYGYTF.

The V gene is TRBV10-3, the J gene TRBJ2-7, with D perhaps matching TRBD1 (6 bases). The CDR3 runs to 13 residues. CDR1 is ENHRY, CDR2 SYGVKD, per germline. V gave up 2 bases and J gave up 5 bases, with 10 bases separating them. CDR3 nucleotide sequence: TGTGCCATCAGTGAGCAGGGGAGCCACGAGCAGTACTTC. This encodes CAISEQGSHEQYF.

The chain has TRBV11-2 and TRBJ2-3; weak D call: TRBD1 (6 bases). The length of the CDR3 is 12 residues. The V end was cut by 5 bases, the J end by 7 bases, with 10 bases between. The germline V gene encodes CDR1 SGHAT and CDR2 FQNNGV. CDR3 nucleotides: TGTGCCAGCAGCCAGGGGTCCTATACGCAGTATTTT. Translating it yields CASSQGSYTQYF.

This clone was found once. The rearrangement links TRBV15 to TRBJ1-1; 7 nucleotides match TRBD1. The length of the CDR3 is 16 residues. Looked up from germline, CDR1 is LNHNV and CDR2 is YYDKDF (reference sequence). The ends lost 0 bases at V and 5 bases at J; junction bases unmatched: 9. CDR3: CATSRDKRQGITEAFF. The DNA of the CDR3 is TGTGCCACCAGCAGAGATAAGAGACAGGGTATTACTGAAGCTTTCTTT.

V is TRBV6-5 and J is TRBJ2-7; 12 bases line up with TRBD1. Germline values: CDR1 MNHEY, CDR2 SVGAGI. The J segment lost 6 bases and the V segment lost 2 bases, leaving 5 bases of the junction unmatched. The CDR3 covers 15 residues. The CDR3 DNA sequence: TGTGCCAGCAGTTACGAAGGGACAGGGGGCAGCGAGCAGTACTTC. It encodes CASSYEGTGGSEQYF.